This T cell receptor beta chain emerged from a study of control samples from healthy donors and cancer patients. The assay was immunoSEQ multiplex PCR, and TCRdb's table has in-frame clones only and misses some. Of about 78,000 clones in the sample, roughly 89% are singletons; the top ten hold 6.5% to 8%. Germline CDR1 and CDR2: SGHVS and FNYEAQ. The CDR3 has 17 residues. The V end was cut by 1 base, the J end by 2 bases, with 17 bases between. The V and J genes are TRBV7-6 and TRBJ2-5, with TRBD2 as a possible D gene (7 bases). The sample consisted of blood. The receptor was derived from a woman aged 55-69 years in good health. CDR3: CASSLGPRGGGQETQYF. CDR3 sequence (DNA): TGTGCCAGCAGCTTAGGCCCCCGGGGAGGGGGACAAGAGACCCAGTACTTC.